This TCR beta chain derives from a study of shared clonotypes between healthy human individuals. Unmatched junction bases numbered 5, after V lost 4 bases and J lost 6 bases. CDR1 and CDR2 from the germline V gene are SNHLY and FYNNEI. The CDR3 runs 15 residues. Produced via immunoSEQ multiplex PCR; TCRdb's table is partial and in-frame only. This table holds 2 million to 2.5 million clones, around 95% found once. The donors were adults (healthy and HIV-negative) with no recent acute infections or vaccinations. The chain employs TRBV2 and TRBJ2-3; 12 bases fit TRBD2. This receptor was identified in a young man in good health. The source material was naive CD4+ T cells sorted from blood. Regarding subset: CD45RA+ positively selected. CDR3 DNA sequence: TGTGCCAGCAGTGCGACTAGCGGGAGTCGGGATACGCAGTATTTT. Protein product: CASSATSGSRDTQYF.